This T cell receptor (beta chain) was sequenced for a study of blood T cells in healthy people across ages. Broader study findings: In the absence of known donor CMV status, changes in expanded clonotypes were possibly confounded. When one million T cells were used, diversity estimates were thought to be underestimates.

A second PCR, run for roughly 6 to 11 cycles, used a sample-barcoded 5' primer plus a J-beta primer mix. TCRdb used MiXCR to reprocess the 5' RACE reads, holding one entry per CDR3 protein. The sample holds 730,000 or so distinct CDR3 sequences; roughly 47% are singletons and the top ten take under 25%. About this clonotype: Its target is unknown.

From germline, CDR1 is SGHRS and CDR2 YFSETQ. This CDR3 has 15 residues. With 1 base removed from V and 0 bases from J, the gap between germline ends came to 11 bases. Isolation of PBMCs gave at least 7 million cells per sample. At least 5 micrograms of total RNA were extracted per sample. What was sequenced was blood. The source of this sequence is an older woman in good health. The gene calls are TRBV5-1 and TRBJ2-7, with D uncertain. In DNA form, the CDR3 reads TGCGCCAGCAGCTTGTTTTCCCCGGGCTCCTACGAGCAGTACTTC. It is translated as CASSLFSPGSYEQYF.